The 32 T cell receptor beta chains in this list originate from one sample, sequenced in a study of T cells after yellow fever vaccination (dated by TCRdb to about 2019). In light of the paper, this sample's treatment or condition label describes: live attenuated yellow fever vaccine strain. Libraries were constructed by 5' RACE. TCRdb lists the instrument as Illumina HiSeq 2500. TCRdb's own reprocessing of the public reads used fastp at Q25 and MiXCR and kept productive beta chains. Under each unique CDR3 protein, matching rows form one entry showing the most common genes and DNA. In all, the sample holds under 300,000 distinct CDR3 sequences, and roughly 7.2% of those were seen once. The leading ten clones occupy about 0.85% of the sample. Sequencing was performed on CD4+ T cells sorted from PBMCs, taken 15 days after the yellow fever booster vaccination. The receptors shown here come from a man between 25 and 39 years old who received the YFV17D yellow fever vaccine.

This clonotype was counted at least ten times. The chain combines TRBV5-1 with TRBJ2-7; TRBD1 matches 9 bases. The germline V gene has CDR1 SGHRS and CDR2 YFSETQ. This CDR3 comprises 15 residues. V was clipped by 4 bases and J by 2 bases; unmatched bases: 7. The CDR3 spells CASSADRGGAYEQYF. In nucleotides, the CDR3 is TGCGCCAGCAGCGCGGACAGGGGAGGCGCCTACGAGCAGTACTTC.

The CDR3 loop reads CASSRRSLGAGGSTGELFF. The CDR3 nucleotides are TGTGCCAGCAGTCGACGATCCCTCGGAGCGGGAGGGAGCACCGGGGAGCTGTTTTTT. The J gene is TRBJ2-2, the V gene TRBV6-4; 10 bases are a match to TRBD2. The CDR3 consists of 19 residues. Unmatched junction bases numbered 16, after V lost 5 bases and J lost 4 bases. Germline-derived CDR1 and CDR2 are MRHNA and SNTAGT.

This clonotype has at least ten counts. The rearrangement links TRBV4-2 to TRBJ2-7; 13 bases map to TRBD2. The CDR3 spans 17 residues. Germline V gene data show CDR1 as LGHNA and CDR2 as YNFKEQ. After removal of 4 bases from V and 4 bases from J, the junction contained 10 bases not matched to a gene. CDR3 protein: CASSLIPTSGRIYEQYF. CDR3 coding DNA: TGTGCCAGCAGCCTAATACCGACTAGCGGGAGGATTTACGAGCAGTACTTC.

This clonotype was observed at least ten times. The chain recombines TRBV5-6 with TRBJ2-2; 7 bases match TRBD1. Germline lookup yields CDR1 SGHDT and CDR2 YYEEEE. The trim removed 4 bases at V and 6 bases at J, leaving 3 bases unmatched. The CDR3 consists of 13 residues. The CDR3 DNA reads TGTGCCAGCAGCGGAACAGGGGCCGGGGAGCTGTTTTTT. Protein: CASSGTGAGELFF.

This clonotype showed up just a few times. The rearrangement joins TRBV5-8 to TRBJ2-1; D gene unclear. The V gene's germline CDR1 is SGHTS and CDR2 YDEGEE. This CDR3 region has 15 residues. Trimming removed 0 bases at V and 9 bases at J, with 16 bases between. As DNA, the CDR3 is TGTGCCAGCAGCTTGGTTCTCCTGCGGTCCGGTGAGCAGTTCTTC. Amino acids: CASSLVLLRSGEQFF.

This clonotype was found many times. The chain employs TRBV4-3 and TRBJ1-1; D ambiguous. With 0 bases removed from V and 4 bases from J, the gap between germline ends came to 9 bases. The CDR3 length is 14 residues. Germline CDR1 LGHNA, CDR2 YSLEER. CDR3 nucleotide sequence: TGCGCCAGCAGCCAAGAGAAGCGGGCCACTGAAGCTTTCTTT. Protein sequence: CASSQEKRATEAFF.

This clonotype was observed a few times. The junction and the germline gene differ at one end; a read error may be behind it. The V call is TRBV30, the J call TRBJ2-3; 12 positions match TRBD2. Germline CDR1 is GTSNPN and CDR2 is SVGIG (reference sequence). The CDR3 consists of 12 residues. CDR3 in amino acids: CAWKNSGTSGRF. In nucleotides, the CDR3 is TGTGCCTGGAAGAATTCCGGGACTAGCGGGCGGTTT.

This clonotype was seen only a few times. J is TRBJ2-7 and V is TRBV7-2, with D tentatively TRBD1 (5 bases). Germline loops: CDR1 SGHTA, CDR2 FQGNSA. The V gene lost 5 bases and the J gene lost 3 bases, with 8 bases spanning the gap. This CDR3 is built from 12 residues. CDR3 region: CASSEGVYEQYF. CDR3 in DNA: TGTGCCAGCAGCGAAGGGGTCTACGAGCAGTACTTC. The full variable domain, its missing parts supplied by reference TRBV7-2 and TRBJ2-7, is GAGVSQSPSNKVTEKGKDVELRCDPISGHTALYWYRQSLGQGLEFLIYFQGNSAPDKSGLPSDRFSAERTGGSVSTLTIQRTQQEDSAVYLCASSEGVYEQYFGPGTRLTVT.

This clonotype was detected only a few times. The rearrangement joins TRBV28 to TRBJ2-4, with D possibly matching TRBD1 (5 bases). V shed 4 bases and J shed 10 bases, with 17 bases lying between them. The germline gives CDR1 MDHEN, CDR2 SYDVKM. This CDR3 contains 14 residues. CDR3 sequence (DNA): TGTGCCAGCAGTTCCCCGGTAGGGGCCTCTATTCAGTACTTC. Translating gives CASSSPVGASIQYF.

The V and J genes are TRBV5-1 and TRBJ2-6, with a weak D call TRBD1 (6 bases). This CDR3 is built from 17 residues. Trimming shortened V by 4 bases and J by 0 bases, and 14 bases separated the two germline ends. Germline lookup yields CDR1 SGHRS and CDR2 YFSETQ. CDR3 DNA: TGCGCCAGCAGCCCCGGACAGACCTACTCTGGGGCCAACGTCCTGACTTTC. It specifies CASSPGQTYSGANVLTF.

There are many counts of this clonotype. This chain uses TRBV7-8 with TRBJ1-6; 9 bases match TRBD1. The CDR3 runs to 13 residues. Germline V gene data show CDR1 as SGHVS and CDR2 as FQNEAQ. Germline trimming cut 2 bases from V and 14 bases from J; bases unmatched to any gene: 4. The CDR3 sequence is CASSLMGQGTLHF. The DNA for the CDR3 is TGTGCCAGCAGCTTAATGGGACAGGGTACCCTCCACTTT.

This clonotype has a handful of counts. V usage is TRBV7-9 and J usage is TRBJ2-5; TRBD2 matches 7 bases. From germline, CDR1 is SEHNR and CDR2 FQNEAQ (reference sequence). This CDR3 contains 14 residues. V lost 5 bases, J lost 5 bases, and 8 bases stayed unmatched. CDR3 bases: TGTGCCAGCAGCATAATATTGGGGGGGGAGACCCAGTACTTC. Protein product: CASSIILGGETQYF.

In this sample, this clonotype turned up a few times. This rearrangement joins TRBV5-1 to TRBJ1-1; no reliable D call. Trimming stripped 4 bases from V and 1 base from J, with 8 bases between. This CDR3 spans 13 amino acids. Per germline, CDR1 SGHRS and CDR2 YFSETQ. In DNA form, the CDR3 reads TGCGCCAGCAGCCAAAACAGGAACACTGAAGCTTTCTTT. It encodes CASSQNRNTEAFF. The full variable domain, its missing parts supplied by reference TRBV5-1 and TRBJ1-1, is KAGVTQTPRYLIKTRGQQVTLSCSPISGHRSVSWYQQTPGQGLQFLFEYFSETQRNKGNFPGRFSGRQFSNSRSEMNVSTLELGDSALYLCASSQNRNTEAFFGQGTRLTVV.

This clonotype was recorded a few times. The J gene is TRBJ2-2, the V gene TRBV20-1; D gene ambiguous. Germline loops: CDR1 DFQATT, CDR2 SNEGSKA (reference sequence). V gave up 3 bases and J gave up 1 base, with 9 bases separating them. The CDR3 covers 14 residues. CDR3 coding DNA: TGCAGTGCTAGTGGCAGGAGGAACACCGGGGAGCTGTTTTTT. Amino acids: CSASGRRNTGELFF.

This clonotype was seen only a few times. V and J are TRBV20-1 and TRBJ2-7; 8 nucleotides line up with TRBD2. The CDR3 is made up of 15 amino acids. In germline, CDR1 is DFQATT, CDR2 SNEGSKA (reference sequence). V shed 7 bases and J 4 bases; nucleotides not matched to a gene: 15. CDR3 amino acids: CSGTRGGGIEYEQYF. The CDR3 DNA sequence: TGCAGTGGCACCCGGGGGGGAGGGATAGAGTACGAGCAGTACTTC.

In this sample, this clonotype turned up a few times. The chain is built from TRBV30 and TRBJ1-1, with TRBD1 as a possible D gene (5 bases). Germline V gene data show CDR1 as GTSNPN and CDR2 as SVGIG (reference sequence). Trimming shortened V by 0 bases and J by 1 base, and 21 bases separated the two germline ends. CDR3 length equals 18 residues. CDR3: CAWSVLRTLTVGNTEAFF. CDR3 coding DNA: TGTGCCTGGAGTGTCTTAAGGACACTCACTGTGGGGAACACTGAAGCTTTCTTT. Variable domain in full (rest from reference TRBV30 and TRBJ1-1): SQTIHQWPATLVQPVGSPLSLECTVEGTSNPNLYWYRQAAGRGLQLLFYSVGIGQISSEVPQNLSASRPQDRQFILSSKKLLLSDSGFYLCAWSVLRTLTVGNTEAFFGQGTRLTVV.

Concerning this clonotype: The germline gene is not matched at one end of the junction; a read error may be the cause. The rearrangement uses TRBV3-1 and TRBJ2-1; D may be TRBD2 (7 bases). This CDR3 spans 11 amino acids. Germline CDR1 and CDR2: LGHDT and YNNKEL (reference sequence). DNA of the CDR3: TGTGCCAGTAGGGCGGGGGCGATAGTCGACTTC. Its protein product is CASRAGAIVDF.

The table lists this clonotype with many counts. The chain employs TRBV27 and TRBJ2-5; 9 bases are a match to TRBD2. The CDR3 is 16 amino acids. The J segment lost 5 bases and the V segment lost 5 bases, leaving 12 bases of the junction unmatched. Germline-derived CDR1 and CDR2 are MNHEY and SMNVEV (reference sequence). For the CDR3, the DNA is TGTGCCAGCAGTGTCGGGCCGGGACTAGCAGGGGAGACCCAGTACTTC. Translation gives CASSVGPGLAGETQYF.

This clonotype has ten or more counts. The CDR3 reads CASSDWTGVSFF. The DNA of the CDR3 is TGTGCCAGCAGTGACTGGACAGGGGTTTCTTTCTTT. The V gene is TRBV6-4, the J gene TRBJ1-1; TRBD1 matches 9 bases. The CDR3 length is 12 residues. The J segment lost 12 bases and the V segment lost 1 base, leaving 3 bases of the junction unmatched. Germline lookup yields CDR1 MRHNA and CDR2 SNTAGT.

The chain combines TRBV4-3 with TRBJ2-2, with 9 bases identical to TRBD1. CDR1 is LGHNA, CDR2 YSLEER, per germline. V trimming: 10 bases; J trimming: 3 bases; junction bases outside the gene matches: 6. The CDR3 is made up of 14 amino acids. The CDR3 is CANTGQGDTGELFF. For the CDR3, the DNA is TGCGCCAACACGGGACAGGGAGACACCGGGGAGCTGTTTTTT.

This chain connects TRBV12-3 or TRBV12-4 to TRBJ2-7; the D gene is possibly TRBD2 (6 bases). This CDR3 comprises 14 residues. Trimming took 3 bases from V and 5 from J, leaving 14 bases between them. Written as DNA, the CDR3 is TGTGCCAGCAGTTTCGCGGGGATCGGCGACGAGCAGTACTTC. Encoded protein: CASSFAGIGDEQYF.

This chain links TRBV4-2 with TRBJ2-7, with 8 bases matching TRBD2. The V gene end was trimmed by 4 bases and the J gene end by 8 bases; junction bases not matched to a gene: 19. Per the germline V gene, CDR1 is LGHNA and CDR2 is YNFKEQ. The CDR3 covers 17 residues. The CDR3 nucleotides are TGTGCCAGCAGCCCCCCCCCCGGAGCGGGAGAGGGAGGACAGCAGTACTTC. It translates to CASSPPPGAGEGGQQYF.

In its sample, this clonotype was seen many times. The rearrangement links TRBV11-2 to TRBJ2-3, with 13 bases identical to TRBD2. V was pared by 3 bases and J by 6 bases, with 3 bases of the junction left unmatched. The CDR3 totals 15 residues. The germline gives CDR1 SGHAT, CDR2 FQNNGV. Written as DNA, the CDR3 is TGTGCCAGCAGCTTCGGACTAGCGGGAGTTGATACGCAGTATTTT. This sequence encodes CASSFGLAGVDTQYF.

V is TRBV18 and J is TRBJ2-7, with TRBD1 as a possible D gene (6 bases). CDR1 and CDR2 (germline): KGHSH, LQKENI. This CDR3 comprises 15 residues. The V end was cut by 3 bases, the J end by 5 bases, with 17 bases between. CDR3 amino acids: CASSPQPGHQDEQYF. CDR3 DNA sequence: TGTGCCAGCTCACCTCAACCGGGACACCAAGACGAGCAGTACTTC.

This clonotype came up many times. The rearrangement uses TRBV7-2 and TRBJ2-5; D is uncertain. V lost 3 bases and J lost 7, with 18 bases in between. This CDR3 comprises 15 residues. In germline, CDR1 is SGHTA, CDR2 FQGNSA. CDR3 sequence: CASSFGRPEFGTQYF. The DNA of the CDR3 is TGTGCCAGCAGCTTCGGCAGGCCGGAATTTGGGACCCAGTACTTC.

This clonotype was counted only a few times. The chain couples TRBV5-6 to TRBJ2-3; D is uncertain. This CDR3 has 15 amino acids. Looked up from germline, CDR1 is SGHDT and CDR2 is YYEEEE. The V end was cut by 1 base, the J end by 4 bases, with 13 bases between. CDR3 bases: TGTGCCAGCAGCTTGATTGACATCTCGGCAGATACGCAGTATTTT. Translating gives CASSLIDISADTQYF.

This clonotype was seen more than once but under ten times. The gene calls are TRBV7-3 and TRBJ1-2; tentatively, D is TRBD1 (5 bases). The germline V and J ends were trimmed by 5 bases and 6 bases, with 28 bases remaining between them. Germline V CDR1 and CDR2: SGHTA, FQGTGA. CDR3 length: 18 amino acids. The CDR3 DNA is TGTGCCAGCAGCAGTACGTGGGTTCGGGGCCTACCCTCCCATGGCTACACCTTC. It is translated as CASSSTWVRGLPSHGYTF.

This clonotype was detected only a few times. This chain links TRBV6-5 with TRBJ2-1, with D maybe TRBD1 (5 bases). The V gene lost 5 bases and the J gene lost 6 bases, with 26 bases spanning the gap. CDR1 is MNHEY and CDR2 is SVGAGI in the germline V gene. The CDR3 runs to 18 residues. The CDR3 region has the DNA TGTGCCAGCAGTCCGCACTCATTCCTAGTGGGGCGGCCCAATGAGCAGTTCTTC. Translating gives CASSPHSFLVGRPNEQFF.

The chain links TRBV18 to TRBJ2-5; D gene uncertain. Trimming stripped 0 bases from V and 2 bases from J, with 7 bases between. Germline values: CDR1 KGHSH, CDR2 LQKENI. The CDR3 is 14 residues long. The CDR3 loop is CASSPPMNQETQYF. CDR3 nucleotide sequence: TGTGCCAGCTCACCACCGATGAATCAAGAGACCCAGTACTTC.

This chain links TRBV2 with TRBJ2-2; D is ambiguous. Trimming took 7 bases from V and 0 from J, leaving 3 bases between them. CDR3 length equals 12 residues. Germline V gives CDR1 SNHLY, CDR2 FYNNEI. The DNA for the CDR3 is TGTGCCAGCAAGCCGAACACCGGGGAGCTGTTTTTT. Amino acids: CASKPNTGELFF.

The CDR3 here is CSARRGGTRLTGELFF. The CDR3, as DNA: TGCAGTGCTAGGAGAGGCGGGACTAGATTGACCGGGGAGCTGTTTTTT. This chain uses TRBV20-1 with TRBJ2-2; TRBD2 agrees at 8 bases. With V trimmed by 3 bases and J by 5 bases, 11 bases remained unmatched. The CDR3 spans 16 residues. CDR1 is DFQATT, CDR2 SNEGSKA, per germline (reference sequence).

Ten or more counts support this clonotype. The chain carries TRBV5-1 and TRBJ2-2; D ambiguous. Per germline, CDR1 SGHRS and CDR2 YFSETQ. This CDR3 region has 15 residues. V shed 0 bases and J shed 7 bases, with 13 bases lying between them. CDR3 residues: CASSLARMQDGELFF. In DNA form, the CDR3 reads TGCGCCAGCAGCTTGGCGAGGATGCAGGACGGGGAGCTGTTTTTT.